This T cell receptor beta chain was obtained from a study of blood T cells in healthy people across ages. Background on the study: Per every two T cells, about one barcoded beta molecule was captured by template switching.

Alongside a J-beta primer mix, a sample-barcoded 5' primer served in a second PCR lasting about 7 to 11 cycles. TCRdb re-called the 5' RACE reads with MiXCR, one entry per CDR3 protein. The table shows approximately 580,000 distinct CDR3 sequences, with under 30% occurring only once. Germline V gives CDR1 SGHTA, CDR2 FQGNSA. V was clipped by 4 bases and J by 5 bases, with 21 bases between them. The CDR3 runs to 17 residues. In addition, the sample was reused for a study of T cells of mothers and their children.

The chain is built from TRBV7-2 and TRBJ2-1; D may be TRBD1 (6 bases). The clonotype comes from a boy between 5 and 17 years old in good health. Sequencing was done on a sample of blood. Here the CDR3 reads CASSSTPKGVYHNEQFF. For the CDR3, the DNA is TGTGCCAGCAGCTCGACCCCCAAGGGGGTATACCACAATGAGCAGTTCTTC. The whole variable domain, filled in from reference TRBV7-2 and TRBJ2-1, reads GAGVSQSPSNKVTEKGKDVELRCDPISGHTALYWYRQSLGQGLEFLIYFQGNSAPDKSGLPSDRFSAERTGGSVSTLTIQRTQQEDSAVYLCASSSTPKGVYHNEQFFGPGTRLTVL.